These 21 T cell receptor beta chains were all obtained from the same sample, sequenced in a study of T cell repertoires in cytomegalovirus infection. These receptors lack a known antigen. TCRdb fed the reads into MiXCR, producing one record per CDR3 protein. The sample yields about 85,000 distinct CDR3 sequences, about 45% seen once. This material consisted of CD8+ T cells from cultured PBMCs, taken from culture after CMV antigen stimulation. The receptor source for this set is a human donor in good health (CMV status not recorded). Some clones in this sample may be carry-over from other donors' samples.

The rearrangement links TRBV27 to TRBJ1-2; D uncertain. The V and J ends lost 0 bases and 8 bases respectively, with 10 bases between them. The CDR3 covers 13 residues. The germline gives CDR1 MNHEY, CDR2 SMNVEV (reference sequence). In DNA, the CDR3 is TGTGCCAGCAGTTTATCACGGATTGGGGGCTACACCTTC. This sequence encodes CASSLSRIGGYTF.

This clonotype was observed a few times. This rearrangement joins TRBV27 to TRBJ2-1, with D tentatively TRBD1 or TRBD2 (6 bases each). The CDR3 is 19 amino acids. Trimming took off 1 base at V and 3 bases at J, with 22 bases between the two ends. Germline CDR1 reads MNHEY; CDR2 reads SMNVEV (reference sequence). CDR3 coding DNA: TGTGCCAGCAGTTTATTGGGGCCGGGGGCCCGCGGGGACTACAATGAGCAGTTCTTC. Amino acids: CASSLLGPGARGDYNEQFF.

The CDR3 sequence: CASSLDSEGQGSNQPQHF. DNA of the CDR3: TGTGCCAGCAGCTTAGACTCGGAAGGACAGGGTAGCAATCAGCCCCAGCATTTT. This chain links TRBV7-7 with TRBJ1-5; the match to TRBD1 covers 8 bases. The CDR3 runs to 18 residues. With V trimmed by 1 base and J by 0 bases, 8 bases remained unmatched. The germline CDR1 and CDR2 sequences are SSHAT and FNYEAQ (reference sequence). Filled out from reference TRBV7-7 and TRBJ1-5, the complete variable domain reads GAGVSQSPRYKVTKRGQDVTLRCDPISSHATLYWYQQALGQGPEFLTYFNYEAQPDKSGLPSDRFSAERPEGSISTLTIQRTEQRDSAMYRCASSLDSEGQGSNQPQHFGDGTRLSIL.

V is TRBV11-1 and J is TRBJ2-1; D unclear. The V gene lost 4 bases and the J gene lost 4 bases, with 11 bases spanning the gap. The CDR3 runs 14 residues. Germline CDR1 reads SGHAT; CDR2 reads FQDESV (reference sequence). CDR3 nucleotide sequence: TGTGCCAGCAGCTCCCCCCAGAGGTACAATGAGCAGTTCTTC. It specifies CASSSPQRYNEQFF.

This clonotype was found a few times. The chain employs TRBV7-9 and TRBJ2-3; D is undetermined. The CDR3 has 13 residues. From germline, CDR1 is SEHNR and CDR2 FQNEAQ (reference sequence). The germline V and J ends were trimmed by 5 bases and 3 bases, with 9 bases remaining between them. This CDR3 reads CASSPIATDTQYF. CDR3 DNA sequence: TGTGCCAGCAGCCCGATCGCGACAGATACGCAGTATTTT. The full variable domain, with the rest looked up from reference TRBV7-9 and TRBJ2-3, is DTGVSQNPRHKITKRGQNVTFRCDPISEHNRLYWYRQTLGQGPEFLTYFQNEAQLEKSRLLSDRFSAERPKGSFSTLEIQRTEQGDSAMYLCASSPIATDTQYFGPGTRLTVL.

The table lists this clonotype with a few counts. This chain joins TRBV7-8 and TRBJ1-5, with D uncertain. V was cut by 3 bases and J by 0 bases, with 12 bases left in between. CDR1 and CDR2 (germline): SGHVS, FQNEAQ. The CDR3 extends over 16 amino acids. CDR3 sequence reads: CASSFSGELSNQPQHF. The CDR3 DNA follows: TGTGCCAGCAGCTTTAGTGGGGAACTTAGCAATCAGCCCCAGCATTTT. The whole variable domain, filled in from reference TRBV7-8 and TRBJ1-5, reads GAGVSQSPRYKVAKRGQDVALRCDPISGHVSLFWYQQALGQGPEFLTYFQNEAQLDKSGLPSDRFFAERPEGSVSTLKIQRTQQEDSAVYLCASSFSGELSNQPQHFGDGTRLSIL.

CDR3 nucleotide sequence: TGTGCCAGGCACGGGAAGGGCTATGGCTACACCTTC. Protein product: CARHGKGYGYTF. The chain has TRBV30 and TRBJ1-2; D ambiguous. Trimming took 8 bases from V and 4 from J, leaving 14 bases between them. The CDR3 length is 12 residues. Germline values: CDR1 GTSNPN, CDR2 SVGIG (reference sequence).

This clonotype was observed once. This sequence joins TRBV28 and TRBJ2-3; D may be TRBD1 (5 bases). Per the germline V gene, CDR1 is MDHEN and CDR2 is SYDVKM. The CDR3 loop spans 15 amino acids. Trimming removed 5 bases at V and 5 bases at J, with 17 bases between. CDR3 nucleotides: TGTGCCAGCAGTACCCCGATTGGGGCCAAAGATACGCAGTATTTT. Amino acids: CASSTPIGAKDTQYF.

This clonotype was recorded a few times. The chain links TRBV7-6 to TRBJ1-1; no reliable D call. This CDR3 is 11 amino acids long. V was cut by 6 bases and J by 6 bases, with 8 bases left in between. Germline V gene data show CDR1 as SGHVS and CDR2 as FNYEAQ. The CDR3 nucleotides read TGTGCCAGCAGTGGTAGGGCTGAAGCTTTCTTT. Translating it yields CASSGRAEAFF.

This chain uses TRBV27 with TRBJ2-3, with D perhaps TRBD1 (6 bases). This CDR3 has 13 residues. V was clipped by 8 bases and J by 8 bases, with 17 bases between them. Germline V gene sequence: CDR1 MNHEY, CDR2 SMNVEV (reference sequence). The CDR3 sequence is CASRTAGAGTQYF. The CDR3 DNA sequence: TGTGCCAGCCGGACAGCCGGCGCGGGTACGCAGTATTTT.

This clonotype appeared a few times. The gene calls are TRBV5-4 and TRBJ2-1, with D possibly matching TRBD2 (5 bases). Germline V gene sequence: CDR1 SGHNT, CDR2 YYREEE (reference sequence). Trimming stripped 4 bases from V and 1 base from J, with 15 bases between. The CDR3 has 16 residues. In DNA form, the CDR3 reads TGTGCCAGCAGCCTCCAATCGGACTGGTCCTACAATGAGCAGTTCTTC. Amino acids: CASSLQSDWSYNEQFF. The full variable domain, in which reference TRBV5-4 and TRBJ2-1 provide the parts outside the CDR3, is ETGVTQSPTHLIKTRGQQVTLRCSSQSGHNTVSWYQQALGQGPQFIFQYYREEENGRGNFPPRFSGLQFPNYSSELNVNALELDDSALYLCASSLQSDWSYNEQFFGPGTRLTVL.

This clonotype showed up just a few times. The chain links TRBV12-3 or TRBV12-4 to TRBJ1-5; D unresolved. CDR3 length: 14 residues. V shed 5 bases and J shed 9 bases, with 17 bases lying between them. The CDR3 is CASSPGANGMPQHF. The CDR3 nucleotides read TGTGCCAGCAGTCCGGGCGCCAACGGGATGCCCCAGCATTTT.

The rearrangement uses TRBV12-3 or TRBV12-4 and TRBJ1-1; D is undetermined. The V end lost 1 base, the J end lost 2 bases, and 5 bases lay between the germline ends. The CDR3 has 13 amino acids. The CDR3 DNA reads as TGTGCCAGCAGTTTAGAGAGAAACACTGAAGCTTTCTTT. This gives the protein CASSLERNTEAFF.

The J gene is TRBJ2-7, the V gene TRBV7-6; D uncertain. CDR3 size: 16 residues. CDR1 SGHVS and CDR2 FNYEAQ come from the germline V gene. With 1 base removed from V and 3 bases from J, the gap between germline ends came to 16 bases. CDR3 residues: CASSLEAQPFNYEQYF. The CDR3 DNA follows: TGTGCCAGCAGCTTAGAGGCTCAACCCTTTAACTACGAGCAGTACTTC.

The chain joins TRBV15 to TRBJ2-5, with D possibly TRBD1 on 6 matching bases. The CDR3 is 14 amino acids. Germline values: CDR1 LNHNV, CDR2 YYDKDF (reference sequence). V was shortened by 2 bases and J by 5 bases, with 12 bases between the two germline ends. The CDR3 reads CATSRLTGFETQYF. CDR3 coding DNA: TGTGCCACCAGCAGACTTACAGGGTTTGAGACCCAGTACTTC. The entire variable domain, with the rest obtained from reference TRBV15 and TRBJ2-5, is as follows: DAMVIQNPRYQVTQFGKPVTLSCSQTLNHNVMYWYQQKSSQAPKLLFHYYDKDFNNEADTPDNFQSRRPNTSFCFLDIRSPGLGDTAMYLCATSRLTGFETQYFGPGTRLLVL.

The chain recombines TRBV11-3 with TRBJ2-2; D perhaps matches TRBD1 (6 bases). The CDR3 runs to 15 residues. Trimming cost V 6 bases and J 0 bases, with 11 bases left between them. The germline CDR1 and CDR2 sequences are SGHNT and YENEEA. Written as DNA, the CDR3 is TGTGCCAGCAGTGGACGGACAGCGAACACCGGGGAGCTGTTTTTT. Translated: CASSGRTANTGELFF.

The CDR3 DNA follows: TGTGCCAGCAGCTCTAGGACAGGGGACCTCCCCAACACCGGGGAGCTGTTTTTT. Amino acids: CASSSRTGDLPNTGELFF. V usage is TRBV7-8 and J usage is TRBJ2-2; 9 nucleotides agree with TRBD1. The CDR3 sequence is 18 residues long. Trimming cost V 4 bases and J 2 bases; bases outside gene matches: 11. Germline V gene lookup returns CDR1 SGHVS and CDR2 FQNEAQ.

The V call is TRBV7-8, the J call TRBJ1-6; a possible D gene is TRBD1 (5 bases). The V gene lost 1 base and the J gene lost 15 bases, with 10 bases spanning the gap. This CDR3 comprises 12 residues. Per germline, CDR1 SGHVS and CDR2 FQNEAQ. CDR3 coding DNA: TGTGCCAGCAGCTTAGTTGGGGCTCTCCTCCACTTT. Amino acids: CASSLVGALLHF.

The V and J genes are TRBV12-5 and TRBJ1-2; maybe TRBD1 (6 bases). The V gene lost 6 bases and the J gene lost 2 bases, with 19 bases spanning the gap. CDR3 length: 16 residues. CDR1 and CDR2 from the germline V gene are LGHNT and FRNRAP. CDR3 DNA: TGTGCTAGTGGCCCAACGCCTGGGACACGAAACTATGGCTACACCTTC. It specifies CASGPTPGTRNYGYTF.

This chain connects TRBV6-1 to TRBJ1-2; D is perhaps TRBD1 (6 bases). V lost 10 bases and J 7 bases, leaving 16 bases between the germline ends. In germline, CDR1 is MNHNS, CDR2 SASEGT. This CDR3 comprises 12 residues. The chain's CDR3 is CATLLPGVGYTF. The CDR3 DNA is TGTGCCACTCTTTTGCCAGGGGTTGGCTACACCTTC.

This clonotype was seen only a few times. The J gene is TRBJ2-3, the V gene TRBV7-2; D gene ambiguous. V was shortened by 2 bases and J by 0 bases, with 15 bases between the two germline ends. CDR3 length: 17 residues. From germline, CDR1 is SGHTA and CDR2 FQGNSA. The CDR3 sequence: CASSLNLHRSSTDTQYF. The CDR3 nucleotides are TGTGCCAGCAGCTTAAATCTCCACAGATCAAGCACAGATACGCAGTATTTT.